This T cell receptor (beta chain) was recovered during a study of cytotoxic CD8 clonotypes in ibrutinib-treated CLL. Study-wide results and limits: Clonality at baseline surpassed age-matched healthy donors and tracked circulating CD8+ T-cell counts.

V was shortened by 0 bases and J by 5 bases, with 14 bases between the two germline ends. Germline CDR1 is SGHTA and CDR2 is FQGNSA. The CDR3 sequence is 17 residues long. A word on this clone: The antigen remains unidentified.

Sequenced by immunoSEQ multiplex PCR; TCRdb stores in-frame clones only, minus some. The data show thousands of clones, over 60% seen once. This rearrangement joins TRBV7-2 to TRBJ1-6, with a weak D call TRBD1 (6 bases). The sequence derives from a human donor with chronic lymphocytic leukemia. The sequenced sample was PBMCs, obtained before ibrutinib treatment. The CDR3 DNA reads TGTGCCAGCAGCTTAGCGTTTGGGGGGCCGAATAATTCACCCCTCCACTTT. Protein: CASSLAFGGPNNSPLHF.